The clone carrying this TCR beta chain came up a few times. The antigen remains undetermined. The V gene lost 0 bases and the J gene lost 6 bases, with 12 bases spanning the gap. Germline V CDR1 and CDR2: SGDLS, YYNGEE. CDR3 length equals 14 residues. Only CD45RO-negative cells positively selected for CCR7 counted as naive CD8 cells, so terminally differentiated effector memory CD45RA+ cells were excluded. The authors distributed each subset's genomic DNA evenly over several immunoSEQ plates. Produced via immunoSEQ multiplex PCR; TCRdb's table is partial and in-frame only. This sample has approximately 2,200,000 clones, with about 92% found just once. These data are taken from a study of shared clonotypes between healthy human individuals. Across the whole study: The donor group consisted of two women and three men, aged 18 to 49.

Overall study results and limits: Rarefaction curves obtained for sorted subsets showed sequencing incomplete despite large depth.

Material for sequencing was naive CD8+ T cells from PBMCs. The chain couples TRBV9 to TRBJ1-2, with TRBD1 as a possible D gene (6 bases). The clonotype originates from a man younger than 35 in good health. Some clones in this sample may be carry-over from other donors' samples. This CDR3 is CASSVGLRGDGYTF. The DNA of the CDR3 is TGTGCCAGCAGCGTAGGTCTCAGGGGCGATGGCTACACCTTC.